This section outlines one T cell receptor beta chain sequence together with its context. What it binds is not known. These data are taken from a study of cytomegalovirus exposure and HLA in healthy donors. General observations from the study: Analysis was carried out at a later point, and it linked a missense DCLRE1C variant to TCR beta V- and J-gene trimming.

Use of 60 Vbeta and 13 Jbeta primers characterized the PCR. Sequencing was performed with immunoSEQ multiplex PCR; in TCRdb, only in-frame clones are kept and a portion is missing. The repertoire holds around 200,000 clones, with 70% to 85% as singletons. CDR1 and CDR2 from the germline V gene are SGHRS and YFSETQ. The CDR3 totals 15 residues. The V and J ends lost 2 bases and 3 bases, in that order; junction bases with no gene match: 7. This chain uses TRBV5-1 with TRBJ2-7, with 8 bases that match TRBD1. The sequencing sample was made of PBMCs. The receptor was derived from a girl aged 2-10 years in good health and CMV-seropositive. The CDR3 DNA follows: TGCGCCAGCAGCTTCACCGGACAGGGTGGCTACGAGCAGTACTTC. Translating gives CASSFTGQGGYEQYF. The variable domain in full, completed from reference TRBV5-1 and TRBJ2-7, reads KAGVTQTPRYLIKTRGQQVTLSCSPISGHRSVSWYQQTPGQGLQFLFEYFSETQRNKGNFPGRFSGRQFSNSRSEMNVSTLELGDSALYLCASSFTGQGGYEQYFGPGTRLTVT.